This T cell receptor (beta chain) derives from a study of a mutant IDH1 vaccine in newly diagnosed glioma. At the level of the study: Of the patients given treatment, approximately 62% were male and around 38% were female, and a mean age of roughly 40 years was recorded.

Study-wide points: Under 95% of patients showed vaccine-induced immune responses across multiple MHC alleles. There seemed to be no relation between pseudoprogression and changes in top peripheral T cell clonotypes.

Assay: immunoSEQ multiplex PCR; the TCRdb copy retains only in-frame clones and omits some. This table has roughly 86,000 clones, roughly 91% appearing once. Specified time point: week 47, end of study. Every single dose of the vaccine, 300 ug of mutant IDH1 20-mer peptide, came with topical imiquimod. Across weeks 1, 3, 5, 7, 11, 15, 19 and 23, patients received a vaccination each time, eight in all. In regard to this clone: What it binds is unknown.

This sequence originates from a woman between 45 and 60 years old with glioma. The source was PBMCs, collected from a glioma patient whose treatment included an IDH1 peptide vaccine.

This chain's CDR3 is CASSLYASTGELFF. The CDR3 DNA sequence: TGTGCCAGCAGTTTATACGCTTCCACCGGGGAGCTGTTTTTT. The chain has TRBV28 and TRBJ2-2; no definite D call. The V end was cut by 1 base, the J end by 4 bases, with 7 bases between. The CDR3 totals 14 residues. The germline CDR1 and CDR2 sequences are MDHEN and SYDVKM.